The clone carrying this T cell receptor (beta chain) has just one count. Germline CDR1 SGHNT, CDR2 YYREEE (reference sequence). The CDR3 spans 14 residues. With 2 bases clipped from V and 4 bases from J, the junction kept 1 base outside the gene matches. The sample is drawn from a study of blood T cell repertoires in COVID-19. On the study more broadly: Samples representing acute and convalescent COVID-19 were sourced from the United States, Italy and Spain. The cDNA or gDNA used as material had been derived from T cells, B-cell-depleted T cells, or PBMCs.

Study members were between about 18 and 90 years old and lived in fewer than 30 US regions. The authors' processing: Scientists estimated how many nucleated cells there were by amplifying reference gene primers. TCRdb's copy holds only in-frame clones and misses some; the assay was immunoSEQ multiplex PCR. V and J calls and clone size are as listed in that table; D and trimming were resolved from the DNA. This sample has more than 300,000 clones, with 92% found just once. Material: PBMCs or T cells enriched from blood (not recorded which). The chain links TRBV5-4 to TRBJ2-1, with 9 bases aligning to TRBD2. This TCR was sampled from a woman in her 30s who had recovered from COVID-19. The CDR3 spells CASSFLAGYNEQFF. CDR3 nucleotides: TGTGCCAGCAGCTTCCTAGCGGGGTACAATGAGCAGTTCTTC. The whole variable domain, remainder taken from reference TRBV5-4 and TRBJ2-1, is ETGVTQSPTHLIKTRGQQVTLRCSSQSGHNTVSWYQQALGQGPQFIFQYYREEENGRGNFPPRFSGLQFPNYSSELNVNALELDDSALYLCASSFLAGYNEQFFGPGTRLTVL.